A single sample is the source of the 7 T cell receptor beta chains below, sequenced in a study of tumor T cells in aggressive B-cell lymphoma (dated by TCRdb to about 2017). The library was obtained by the immunoSEQ multiplex PCR assay. TCRdb provides this immuneACCESS table in a form limited to in-frame rearrangements. Some clones are lacking; in checked studies, under half of them reflect an unresolved V gene, and why the rest are absent is not known. The sample table lists about 2,400 clones, approximately 94% of them with a count of one. Clones ranked in the top ten supply around 2.6% of the sample. Source material: tumor tissue. These receptors originate from an adult with diffuse large B cell lymphoma.

The V gene is TRBV7-2, the J gene TRBJ2-1; D possibly corresponds to TRBD2 (5 bases). V gave up 2 bases and J gave up 0 bases, with 14 bases separating them. Germline CDR1 reads SGHTA; CDR2 reads FQGNSA. The CDR3 has 17 residues. In nucleotides, the CDR3 is TGTGCCAGCAGCTTAAGTAGTCGGGGTTACTCCTACAATGAGCAGTTCTTC. This encodes CASSLSSRGYSYNEQFF.

This rearrangement joins TRBV6-5 to TRBJ1-1; TRBD1 is a possible D gene (5 bases). The V end lost 6 bases, the J end lost 1 base, and 12 bases lay between the germline ends. This CDR3 contains 14 residues. CDR1 is MNHEY, CDR2 SVGAGI, per germline. DNA for the CDR3: TGTGCCAGCAGCAGACAGCGCGCGAACACTGAAGCTTTCTTT. Encoded protein: CASSRQRANTEAFF.

The V gene is TRBV5-5, the J gene TRBJ2-7; maybe TRBD2 (5 bases). V was shortened by 7 bases and J by 7 bases, with 18 bases between the two germline ends. The CDR3 has 13 amino acids. CDR1 is SGHKS and CDR2 is YYEKEE in the germline V gene (reference sequence). DNA for the CDR3: TGTGCCAGCGCTCCCCCCGCTACGGGGGAGCAGTACTTC. This translates into CASAPPATGEQYF. The full variable domain, completed using reference TRBV5-5 and TRBJ2-7, is DAGVTQSPTHLIKTRGQQVTLRCSPISGHKSVSWYQQVLGQGPQFIFQYYEKEERGRGNFPDRFSARQFPNYSSELNVNALLLGDSALYLCASAPPATGEQYFGPGTRLTVT.

The chain carries TRBV11-2 and TRBJ2-7, with 10 positions matching TRBD1. The V segment lost 5 bases and the J segment 1 base; nucleotides outside the gene matches: 5. CDR1 is SGHAT and CDR2 is FQNNGV in the germline V gene. The CDR3 is 15 amino acids. The CDR3 is CASSPRQGASYEQYF. For the CDR3, the DNA is TGTGCCAGCAGCCCTCGACAGGGGGCGTCCTACGAGCAGTACTTC.

The rearrangement joins TRBV5-5 to TRBJ2-3, with a possible D match to TRBD1 (6 bases). From germline, CDR1 is SGHKS and CDR2 YYEKEE (reference sequence). V lost 6 bases, J lost 5 bases, and 19 bases lay in between. CDR3 length equals 15 residues. CDR3 coding DNA: TGTGCCAGCAACCACGCACCTGGGGGCGTAGATACGCAGTATTTT. This gives the protein CASNHAPGGVDTQYF. Filled out from reference TRBV5-5 and TRBJ2-3, the complete variable domain reads DAGVTQSPTHLIKTRGQQVTLRCSPISGHKSVSWYQQVLGQGPQFIFQYYEKEERGRGNFPDRFSARQFPNYSSELNVNALLLGDSALYLCASNHAPGGVDTQYFGPGTRLTVL.

The chain employs TRBV7-9 and TRBJ2-5, with a tentative D call TRBD2 (6 bases). The CDR3 spans 13 residues. V dropped 3 bases and J dropped 4 bases, with 9 bases sitting between them. Germline V CDR1 and CDR2: SEHNR, FQNEAQ (reference sequence). The DNA of the CDR3 is TGTGCCAGCAGCTTTGCGGGACGAGAGACCCAGTACTTC. This codes for CASSFAGRETQYF.

This chain uses TRBV11-2 with TRBJ2-7; possible D gene TRBD2, 6 bases. V was clipped by 2 bases and J by 2 bases, with 13 bases between them. Germline V gives CDR1 SGHAT, CDR2 FQNNGV. The CDR3 totals 15 residues. The CDR3 DNA sequence: TGTGCCAGCAGCTTAATTACTGGGGGGACCTACGAGCAGTACTTC. Translated: CASSLITGGTYEQYF.